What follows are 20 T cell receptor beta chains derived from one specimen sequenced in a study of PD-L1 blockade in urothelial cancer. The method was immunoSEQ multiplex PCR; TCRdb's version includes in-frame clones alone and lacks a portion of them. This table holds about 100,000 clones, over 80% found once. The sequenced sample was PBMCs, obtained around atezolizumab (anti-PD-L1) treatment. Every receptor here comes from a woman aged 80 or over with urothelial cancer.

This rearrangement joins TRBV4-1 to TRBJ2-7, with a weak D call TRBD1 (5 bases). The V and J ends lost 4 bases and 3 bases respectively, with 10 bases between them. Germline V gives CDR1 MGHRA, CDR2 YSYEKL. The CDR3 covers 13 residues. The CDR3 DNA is TGCGCCAGCAGCCCAGGGCCGGGCTACGAGCAGTACTTC. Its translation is CASSPGPGYEQYF.

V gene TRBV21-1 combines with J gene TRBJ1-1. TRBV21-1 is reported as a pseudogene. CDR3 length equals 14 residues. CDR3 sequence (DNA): TGTGCCAGCAGCAAAGAGCCGGGGAACACTGAAGCTTTCTTT. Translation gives CASSKEPGNTEAFF.

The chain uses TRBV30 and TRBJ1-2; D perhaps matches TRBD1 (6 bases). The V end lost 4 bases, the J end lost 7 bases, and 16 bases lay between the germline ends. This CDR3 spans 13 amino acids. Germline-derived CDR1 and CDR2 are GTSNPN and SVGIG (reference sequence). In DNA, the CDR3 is TGTGCCTGGACCGCCGGGACATTTTCTGGCTACACCTTC. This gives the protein CAWTAGTFSGYTF.

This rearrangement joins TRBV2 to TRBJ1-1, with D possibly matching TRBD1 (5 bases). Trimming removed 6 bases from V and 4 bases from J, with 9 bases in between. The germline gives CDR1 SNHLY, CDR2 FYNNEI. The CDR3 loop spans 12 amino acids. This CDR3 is CASRGEATEAFF. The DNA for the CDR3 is TGTGCCAGCAGGGGGGAGGCCACTGAAGCTTTCTTT. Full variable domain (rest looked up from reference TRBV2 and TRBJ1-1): EPEVTQTPSHQVTQMGQEVILRCVPISNHLYFYWYRQILGQKVEFLVSFYNNEISEKSEIFDDQFSVERPDGSNFTLKIRSTKLEDSAMYFCASRGEATEAFFGQGTRLTVV.

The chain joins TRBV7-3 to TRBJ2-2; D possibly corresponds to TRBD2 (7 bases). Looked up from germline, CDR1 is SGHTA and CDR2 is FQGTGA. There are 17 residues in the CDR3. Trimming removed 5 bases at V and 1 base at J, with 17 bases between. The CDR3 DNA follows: TGTGCCAGCAGCACTTCTCCGGGGGGCTTGAACACCGGGGAGCTGTTTTTT. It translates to CASSTSPGGLNTGELFF.

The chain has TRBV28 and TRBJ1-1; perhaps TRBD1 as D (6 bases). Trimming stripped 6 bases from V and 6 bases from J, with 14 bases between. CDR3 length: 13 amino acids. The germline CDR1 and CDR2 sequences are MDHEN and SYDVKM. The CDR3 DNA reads TGTGCCAGCAGCCAGGGCGGGGGGCCTGAAGCTTTCTTT. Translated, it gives CASSQGGGPEAFF.

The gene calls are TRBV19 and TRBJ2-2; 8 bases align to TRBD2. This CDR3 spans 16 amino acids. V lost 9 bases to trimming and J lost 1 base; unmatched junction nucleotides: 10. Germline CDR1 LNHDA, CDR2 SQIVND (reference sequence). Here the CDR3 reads CASRLGSGVNTGELFF. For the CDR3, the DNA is TGTGCCAGCCGCCTTGGTAGCGGGGTGAACACCGGGGAGCTGTTTTTT.

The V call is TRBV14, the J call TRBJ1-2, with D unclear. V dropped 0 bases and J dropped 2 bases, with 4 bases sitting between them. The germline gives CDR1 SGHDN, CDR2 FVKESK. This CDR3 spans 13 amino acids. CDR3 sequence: CASSQDQNYGYTF. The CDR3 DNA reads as TGTGCCAGCAGCCAAGATCAGAACTATGGCTACACCTTC.

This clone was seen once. The CDR3 sequence: CASSVRQNTEAFF. CDR3 nucleotide sequence: TGTGCCAGCAGCGTTAGACAGAACACTGAAGCTTTCTTT. The rearrangement uses TRBV11-3 and TRBJ1-1; the D is unclear. Germline lookup yields CDR1 SGHNT and CDR2 YENEEA. The V and J ends lost 5 bases and 1 base respectively, with 8 bases between them. This CDR3 comprises 13 residues.

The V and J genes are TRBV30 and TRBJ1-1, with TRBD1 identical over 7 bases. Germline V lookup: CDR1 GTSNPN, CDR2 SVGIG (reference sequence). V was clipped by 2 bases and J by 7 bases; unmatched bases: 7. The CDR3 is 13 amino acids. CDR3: CAWSSRGPSEAFF. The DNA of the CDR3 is TGTGCCTGGAGTTCGAGGGGGCCTAGTGAAGCTTTCTTT.

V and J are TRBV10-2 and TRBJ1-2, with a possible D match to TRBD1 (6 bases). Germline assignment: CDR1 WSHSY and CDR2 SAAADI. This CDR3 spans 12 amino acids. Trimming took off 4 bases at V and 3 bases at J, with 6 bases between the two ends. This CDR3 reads CASSAGDYGYTF. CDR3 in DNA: TGCGCCAGCAGTGCAGGGGACTATGGCTACACCTTC.

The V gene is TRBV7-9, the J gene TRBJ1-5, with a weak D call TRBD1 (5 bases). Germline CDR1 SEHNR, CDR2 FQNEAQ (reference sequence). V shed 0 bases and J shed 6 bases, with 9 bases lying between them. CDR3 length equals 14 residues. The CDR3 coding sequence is TGTGCCAGCAGCTTAGCAGGGGTGCGTCAGCCCCAGCATTTT. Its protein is CASSLAGVRQPQHF.

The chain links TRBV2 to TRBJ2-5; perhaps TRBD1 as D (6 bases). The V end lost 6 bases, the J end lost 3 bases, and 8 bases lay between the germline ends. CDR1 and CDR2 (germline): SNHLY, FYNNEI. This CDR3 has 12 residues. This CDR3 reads CASRGGEETQYF. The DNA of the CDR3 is TGTGCCAGCAGAGGGGGTGAAGAGACCCAGTACTTC.

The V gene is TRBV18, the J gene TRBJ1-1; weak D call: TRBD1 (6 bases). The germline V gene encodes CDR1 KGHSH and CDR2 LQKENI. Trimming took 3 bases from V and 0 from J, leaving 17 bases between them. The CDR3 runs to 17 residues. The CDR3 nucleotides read TGTGCCAGCTCACCCCTCGGACAGTCCCGGATGAACACTGAAGCTTTCTTT. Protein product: CASSPLGQSRMNTEAFF.

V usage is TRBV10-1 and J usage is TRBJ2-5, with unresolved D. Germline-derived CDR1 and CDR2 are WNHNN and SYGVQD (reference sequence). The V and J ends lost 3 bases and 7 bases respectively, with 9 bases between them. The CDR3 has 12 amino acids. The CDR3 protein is CASSEKSGTQYF. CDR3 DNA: TGCGCCAGCAGTGAAAAGAGTGGGACCCAGTACTTC.

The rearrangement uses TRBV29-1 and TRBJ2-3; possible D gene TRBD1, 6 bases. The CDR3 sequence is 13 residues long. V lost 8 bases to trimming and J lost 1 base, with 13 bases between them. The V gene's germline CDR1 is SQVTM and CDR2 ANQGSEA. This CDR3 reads CSIGTYRTDTQYF. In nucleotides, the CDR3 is TGCAGCATCGGGACATACCGCACAGATACGCAGTATTTT.

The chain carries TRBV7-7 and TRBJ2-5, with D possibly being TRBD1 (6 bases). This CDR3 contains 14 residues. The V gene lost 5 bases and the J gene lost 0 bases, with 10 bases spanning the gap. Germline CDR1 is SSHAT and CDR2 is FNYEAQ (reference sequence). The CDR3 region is CASSPTGNQETQYF. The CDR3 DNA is TGTGCCAGCAGCCCAACAGGGAACCAAGAGACCCAGTACTTC.

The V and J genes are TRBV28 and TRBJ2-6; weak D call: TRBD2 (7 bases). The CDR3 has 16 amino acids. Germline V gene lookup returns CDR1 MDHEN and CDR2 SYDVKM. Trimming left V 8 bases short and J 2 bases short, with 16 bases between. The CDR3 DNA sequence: TGTGCCAGCTTCCGGGGAGGGGGAGCTGGGGCCAACGTCCTGACTTTC. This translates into CASFRGGGAGANVLTF.

The CDR3 sequence is CASSLVGRQLITGELFF. In nucleotides, the CDR3 is TGTGCCAGCAGTTTAGTCGGGCGACAGCTGATTACCGGGGAGCTGTTTTTT. The chain employs TRBV28 and TRBJ2-2, with TRBD1 as a possible D gene (5 bases). Trimming removed 2 bases from V and 5 bases from J, with 18 bases in between. The length of the CDR3 is 17 residues. Per the germline V gene, CDR1 is MDHEN and CDR2 is SYDVKM.

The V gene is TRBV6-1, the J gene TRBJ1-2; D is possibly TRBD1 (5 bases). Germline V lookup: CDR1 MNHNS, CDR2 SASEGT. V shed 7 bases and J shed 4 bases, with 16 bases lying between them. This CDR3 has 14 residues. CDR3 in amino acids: CASKRTEGTYGYTF. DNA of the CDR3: TGTGCCAGCAAACGGACGGAGGGGACCTATGGCTACACCTTC.